Each of the 8 T cell receptor beta chains below was sequenced from the same sample in a study of blood T cell repertoires in COVID-19. The data were produced by immunoSEQ multiplex PCR, yet TCRdb's version contains in-frame clones alone and is incomplete. The table lists 95,000 to 150,000 clones, less than 90% of them singletons, with approximately 11% in the top ten. The sequenced sample was peripheral blood. The receptors derive from a man aged 80 or over with acute or convalescent COVID-19.

This clone showed up just once. The chain is built from TRBV4-3 and TRBJ2-1; 8 positions agree with TRBD2. The V segment lost 1 base and the J segment 1 base; nucleotides outside the gene matches: 9. The CDR3 spans 18 residues. CDR1 is LGHNA and CDR2 is YSLEER in the germline V gene. CDR3 loop: CASSQGPTSGLSYNEQFF. For the CDR3, the DNA is TGCGCCAGCAGCCAAGGTCCTACTAGCGGACTTTCCTACAATGAGCAGTTCTTC.

The genes are TRBV7-2 and TRBJ2-4, with 13 positions matching TRBD2. CDR3 length equals 16 residues. CDR1 is SGHTA, CDR2 FQGNSA, per germline. V trimming: 4 bases; J trimming: 5 bases; junction bases outside the gene matches: 5. The CDR3 is CASSSSLAGGQNIQYF. The CDR3 DNA follows: TGTGCCAGCAGCTCTTCACTAGCGGGAGGGCAAAACATTCAGTACTTC.

The chain has TRBV27 and TRBJ2-2; perhaps TRBD1 as D (6 bases). The CDR3 spans 16 residues. Germline CDR1 MNHEY, CDR2 SMNVEV (reference sequence). V shed 8 bases and J shed 2 bases, with 18 bases lying between them. CDR3 nucleotide sequence: TGTGCCAGCGGAACAAACAGGGTGGTAAACACCGGGGAGCTGTTTTTT. Its translation: CASGTNRVVNTGELFF.

This chain links TRBV29-1 with TRBJ1-1; 7 bases map to TRBD1. Germline loops: CDR1 SQVTM, CDR2 ANQGSEA. The CDR3 is made up of 13 amino acids. J gave up 1 base and V 6 bases, and 5 bases lay outside the gene matches. The CDR3 region has the DNA TGCAGCGTACGCAGGGGGGCGAACACTGAAGCTTTCTTT. It translates to CSVRRGANTEAFF.

This clone was seen a few times. The rearrangement uses TRBV6-5 and TRBJ1-6; 7 nucleotides agree with TRBD1. This CDR3 comprises 13 residues. Germline-derived CDR1 and CDR2 are MNHEY and SVGAGI. Losses at the gene ends were 9 bases for V and 6 bases for J; bases not matched to a gene: 5. CDR3 sequence reads: CASRDRSNSPLHF. CDR3 DNA sequence: TGTGCCAGTCGGGACAGAAGTAATTCACCCCTCCACTTT.

This clone has more than one count but fewer than ten. The chain combines TRBV30 with TRBJ1-1; perhaps TRBD1 as D (5 bases). Trimming stripped 4 bases from V and 6 bases from J, with 24 bases between. Germline CDR1 reads GTSNPN; CDR2 reads SVGIG (reference sequence). This CDR3 comprises 16 residues. The CDR3 region has the DNA TGTGCCTGGACCCTCGGGGGAATACTCTTGCCCCCTGAAGCTTTCTTT. Amino acid sequence: CAWTLGGILLPPEAFF. Using reference TRBV30 and TRBJ1-1 for the parts outside the CDR3, the full variable domain is SQTIHQWPATLVQPVGSPLSLECTVEGTSNPNLYWYRQAAGRGLQLLFYSVGIGQISSEVPQNLSASRPQDRQFILSSKKLLLSDSGFYLCAWTLGGILLPPEAFFGQGTRLTVV.

This clone was found a few times. The chain employs TRBV5-4 and TRBJ2-5; D is unresolved. This CDR3 is 11 amino acids long. From germline, CDR1 is SGHNT and CDR2 YYREEE (reference sequence). Deletions cut 3 bases from V and 3 bases from J, with 3 bases between. CDR3 in amino acids: CASSYKETQYF. Written as DNA, the CDR3 is TGTGCCAGCAGCTACAAAGAGACCCAGTACTTC.

V gene TRBV5-4 combines with J gene TRBJ1-1; D is possibly TRBD1 (6 bases). The CDR3 sequence is 14 residues long. CDR1 SGHNT and CDR2 YYREEE come from the germline V gene (reference sequence). Trimming pared 4 bases from V and 1 base from J, leaving 11 bases between. CDR3 nucleotides: TGTGCCAGCAGCAACAGGGTAGAGAACACTGAAGCTTTCTTT. Its translation: CASSNRVENTEAFF.